Listed below are T cell receptor beta chains from one sample, sequenced in a study of T cells in localized non-small cell lung cancer. Profiling relied on immunoSEQ multiplex PCR, and the TCRdb table lists in-frame clones only, not all of them. This repertoire shows roughly 940 clones, around 21% found once; its top ten account for around 11%. This sample comprised lung tumor tissue, obtained before any cancer treatment. These receptors all stem from a man aged 40 to 70 with stage II squamous cell lung carcinoma. The conserved cysteine and the conserved F or W are not part of the CDR3 here. Not every row has a clone size; where given, it reads once, few, many or a size class.

V gene,clone size,J gene,CDR3 protein
TRBV11-3,large,TRBJ1-1,ASSLGTAEPEAF
TRBV5-1,-,TRBJ1-1,ASSSGWDSRNTEAF
TRBV18,-,TRBJ2-1,ASSQGLAGGRNEQF
TRBV11-3,medium-sized,TRBJ2-2,ASSSGQADTGELF
TRBV6-8,few,TRBJ1-3,AISATQGSGNTIY
TRBV11-3,few,TRBJ2-7,ASSLDQGGPYEQY
TRBV28,-,TRBJ1-1,ASRGPSNTEAF
TRBV14,-,TRBJ1-3,ASSQGLLSGNTIY
TRBV9,-,TRBJ2-3,ASSVGPSSSDTQY
TRBV30,-,TRBJ2-7,AWSRDSPTYEQY
TRBV28,few,TRBJ1-1,ASSVGHADTEAF
TRBV5-1,few,TRBJ2-2,ASSEDSYTGELF
TRBV6-8,medium-sized,TRBJ1-2,ASSSPGQGGWYT
TRBV5-1,few,TRBJ2-2,ASSSEGFAGELF
TRBV11-3,few,TRBJ2-7,ASSLGRAAYEQY
TRBV29-1,few,TRBJ2-2,SAASGSRAIMSGELF
TRBV4-1,few,TRBJ1-1,ASSQQAGVEAF
TRBV6-8,few,TRBJ1-1,ASSYSRQGTAEAF
TRBV11-3,few,TRBJ1-5,ASSLVGQNNQPQH
TRBV6-8,-,TRBJ1-3,ASVSSGNTIY